This is a list of T cell receptor beta chains from one sample in a study of blood T cells in healthy people across ages. MiXCR was run by TCRdb on the 5' RACE reads, yielding one entry per CDR3 protein. The repertoire holds roughly 1.9 million distinct CDR3 sequences, approximately 40% seen once, with roughly 24% in the top ten. Sequenced sample: blood. Receptors originate from a human donor in good health. The conserved cysteine and the conserved F or W are not part of the CDR3 here. Fields, in order: V gene, clone size, CDR3 protein. Expanded clones get a size class; other rows say once, few or many, or leave the size out.

V: TRBV29-1; size: -; CDR3: SVQNPGELF
V: TRBV15; size: few; CDR3: ATSRDRGEDTQY
V: TRBV7-6; size: -; CDR3: ASSPTTGYYGYT
V: TRBV9; size: -; CDR3: ASSVQSGGHQETQY
V: TRBV29-1; size: many; CDR3: SVEGTGESPYEQY
V: TRBV4-2; size: -; CDR3: ATSEAGAQETQY
V: TRBV6-5; size: few; CDR3: ASIRLAGGRGSTDTQY
V: TRBV27; size: -; CDR3: ASSYAGVASYEQY
V: TRBV29-1; size: many; CDR3: SVSLAVGYT
V: TRBV5-1; size: -; CDR3: ASSPGKGLTYNEQF
V: TRBV7-9; size: -; CDR3: AGSSTGGNSPLH
V: TRBV28; size: -; CDR3: ASKWGGSTDTQY
V: TRBV4-3; size: once; CDR3: ASSQTGGYKEQF
V: TRBV5-1; size: few; CDR3: ASRSSDRGPYEQY
V: TRBV13; size: -; CDR3: ASSRTVVPDTQY
V: TRBV12-3/TRBV12-4; size: -; CDR3: ASSPRGGRKVNEQF
V: TRBV4-2; size: -; CDR3: ASSQDPGQGWTSNYGYT
V: TRBV27; size: -; CDR3: ASIRIQGGGEAF
V: TRBV5-1; size: -; CDR3: ASRSSGGLSNEQF
V: TRBV9; size: -; CDR3: ASSRTSGFDTQY
V: TRBV4-3; size: -; CDR3: ASSQGGLAVSYNEQF
V: TRBV20-1; size: -; CDR3: SASVSDYGYT
V: TRBV4-2; size: -; CDR3: ASSQGRTGLIEQY
V: TRBV10-3; size: -; CDR3: AISGNREETQY
V: TRBV29-1; size: -; CDR3: SSSEETTDTQY
V: TRBV20-1; size: -; CDR3: SARPGPRDTQY
V: TRBV29-1; size: many; CDR3: SVRDPNSIYGYT
V: TRBV6-2/TRBV6-3; size: -; CDR3: ASSSGTSASYEQY
V: TRBV15; size: -; CDR3: ATSPGGRASQETQY
V: TRBV5-5; size: few; CDR3: ASRFTGGSREQY
V: TRBV12-3/TRBV12-4; size: -; CDR3: ASSLAYRSKEQF
V: TRBV29-1; size: few; CDR3: SVEVTVDGYT
V: TRBV20-1; size: -; CDR3: SASTSGPETQY
V: TRBV28; size: -; CDR3: ASSLTGGLSNQPQH
V: TRBV5-1; size: once; CDR3: ASSDRERSNEQF
V: TRBV20-1; size: few; CDR3: SARGGELYEQY
V: TRBV9; size: -; CDR3: ASSPSGTSGNKQY
V: TRBV12-3/TRBV12-4; size: -; CDR3: ASSLYPGKTNEQY
V: TRBV7-2; size: -; CDR3: ASTYVRVPSYNEQF
V: TRBV2; size: -; CDR3: ASSSWTGGNVGQY
V: TRBV18; size: -; CDR3: ASSPGAGVSNEQF
V: TRBV5-1; size: -; CDR3: ASSAGHQETQY
V: TRBV6-6; size: -; CDR3: ASSSGENTDTQY
V: TRBV6-5; size: -; CDR3: ASSYTDRASSPYEQY
V: TRBV27; size: few; CDR3: ASSVPGLAGGRQETQY
V: TRBV7-2; size: -; CDR3: ASSSRLAGGKDTQY
V: TRBV6-2/TRBV6-3; size: -; CDR3: ASSRDGQGTYEQY
V: TRBV7-2; size: -; CDR3: ASSLYRGVGQPQH
V: TRBV4-2; size: -; CDR3: ASSLDAGTVAKNIQY
V: TRBV10-3; size: few; CDR3: AISESIVTVGYGYT
V: TRBV28; size: -; CDR3: ASSPPFPQADYGYT
V: TRBV29-1; size: -; CDR3: SVARTGTNEKLF
V: TRBV11-3; size: -; CDR3: ASSLETTNEQF